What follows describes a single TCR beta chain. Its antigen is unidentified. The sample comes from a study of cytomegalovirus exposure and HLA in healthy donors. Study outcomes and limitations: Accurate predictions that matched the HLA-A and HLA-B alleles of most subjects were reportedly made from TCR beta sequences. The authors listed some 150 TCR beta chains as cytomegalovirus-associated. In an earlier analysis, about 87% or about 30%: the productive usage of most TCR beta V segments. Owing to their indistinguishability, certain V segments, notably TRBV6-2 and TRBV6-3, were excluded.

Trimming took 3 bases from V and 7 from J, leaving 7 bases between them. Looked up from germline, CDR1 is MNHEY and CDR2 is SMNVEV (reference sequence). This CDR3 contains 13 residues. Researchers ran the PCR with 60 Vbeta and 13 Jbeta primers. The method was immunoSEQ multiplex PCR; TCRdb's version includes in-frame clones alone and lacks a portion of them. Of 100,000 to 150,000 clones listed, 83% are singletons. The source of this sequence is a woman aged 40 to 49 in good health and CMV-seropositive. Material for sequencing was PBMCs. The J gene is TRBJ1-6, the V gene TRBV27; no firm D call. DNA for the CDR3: TGTGCCAGCAGTTTTACAGTGAATTCACCCCTCCACTTT. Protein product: CASSFTVNSPLHF.